The next 29 T cell receptor beta chains were all read from a single sample in a study of metastatic and nonmetastatic thyroid tumors. TCRdb called clones again from the PCR reads with MiXCR. The repertoire holds about 89,000 clones, 12% seen once, with 7% to 10% in the top ten. Ahead of thyroid surgery, no patient had received treatment of any kind. Sequencing was performed on tumor tissue. The receptors were gathered from a female donor with papillary thyroid cancer or a benign thyroid nodule (not recorded which). Some clones in this sample may be carry-over from other donors' samples.

This clone showed up many times. The chain recombines TRBV6-6 with TRBJ2-1; D is perhaps TRBD1 or TRBD2 (6 bases each). Trimming left V 6 bases short and J 0 bases short, with 21 bases between. CDR3 size: 18 residues. Germline values: CDR1 MNHNY, CDR2 SVGAGI (reference sequence). This chain's CDR3 is CASSGSGGRPHSYNEQFF. As DNA, the CDR3 is TGTGCCAGCAGCGGAAGTGGGGGGCGGCCTCACTCCTACAATGAGCAGTTCTTC.

This clone came up many times. The chain is built from TRBV20-1 and TRBJ1-1; D is uncertain. The V and J ends lost 6 bases and 5 bases respectively, with 13 bases between them. The germline V gene has CDR1 DFQATT and CDR2 SNEGSKA (reference sequence). The CDR3 covers 12 residues. The CDR3 DNA reads as TGCAGTGCGAAGCGGGCTTGGACTGAAGCTTTCTTT. This encodes CSAKRAWTEAFF.

This clone has a count of ten or more. The chain combines TRBV9 with TRBJ2-3; D is uncertain. Germline V gives CDR1 SGDLS, CDR2 YYNGEE. The CDR3 length is 14 residues. V lost 0 bases to trimming and J lost 0 bases, with 5 bases between them. CDR3 coding DNA: TGTGCCAGCAGCGTAGCTCCGAGCACAGATACGCAGTATTTT. As protein: CASSVAPSTDTQYF.

The table lists this clone with many counts. V usage is TRBV28 and J usage is TRBJ2-7; the D gene is possibly TRBD1 (6 bases). Trimming shortened V by 8 bases and J by 0 bases, and 20 bases separated the two germline ends. The CDR3 is 16 residues long. Germline assignment: CDR1 MDHEN and CDR2 SYDVKM. The chain's CDR3 is CASSYPRDKSSYEQYF. In nucleotides, the CDR3 is TGTGCCAGCTCTTATCCCCGGGACAAAAGCTCCTACGAGCAGTACTTC.

This clone was counted a few times. This specimen includes other DNA sequences encoding the same CDR3. The V gene is TRBV12-3 or TRBV12-4, the J gene TRBJ2-5; D is unclear. The ends were cut back, 6 bases at V and 4 bases at J, with 9 bases in the middle. This CDR3 region has 12 residues. This chain's CDR3 is CASSFQIETQYF. The CDR3 DNA sequence: TGTGCCAGCAGCTTCCAGATAGAGACCCAGTACTTC.

The table lists this clone with many counts. The chain carries TRBV11-2 and TRBJ2-7, with 10 positions matching TRBD1. V shed 3 bases, J shed 4 bases, and the junction held 12 bases outside the gene matches. Germline CDR1 reads SGHAT; CDR2 reads FQNNGV. The CDR3 totals 17 residues. As DNA, the CDR3 is TGTGCCAGCAGCTTTCGAGGCACGACAGGGGGCAGGTACGAGCAGTACTTC. This gives the protein CASSFRGTTGGRYEQYF.

This clone has only a few counts. A much larger clone lies one base from this, so it may be a read error. The J gene is TRBJ1-1, the V gene TRBV10-2; D is ambiguous. Trimming took 6 bases from V and 0 from J, leaving 11 bases between them. CDR1 WSHSY and CDR2 SAAADI come from the germline V gene. The CDR3 loop spans 14 amino acids. The CDR3 here is CASSTWTVNTEAFF. DNA of the CDR3: TGCGCCAGCAGCACATGGACGGTGAACACTGAAGCTTTCTTT.

This clone was seen a few times. One base away lies a much larger clone, so this may be a sequencing read error. This chain joins TRBV5-1 and TRBJ2-3; D is tentatively TRBD1 or TRBD2 (6 bases each). The CDR3 loop spans 13 amino acids. V was shortened by 2 bases and J by 6 bases, with 10 bases between the two germline ends. CDR1 is SGHRS, CDR2 YFSETQ, per germline. CDR3 nucleotides: TGCGCCAGCAGCTTCGGGGGCGGTGATACGCAGTATTTT. This encodes CASSFGGGDTQYF.

This clone was counted ten times or more. This chain links TRBV9 with TRBJ2-1, with D possibly TRBD1 on 6 matching bases. V lost 1 base, J lost 4 bases, and 15 bases lay in between. This CDR3 is built from 16 residues. The V gene's germline CDR1 is SGDLS and CDR2 YYNGEE. CDR3 DNA: TGTGCCAGCAGCGTAAATCCGCAGGGGCAGTACAATGAGCAGTTCTTC. Translated: CASSVNPQGQYNEQFF.

This clone has ten or more counts. The chain has TRBV4-2 and TRBJ2-1, with 9 bases identical to TRBD2. The CDR3 covers 15 residues. V lost 3 bases and J lost 6; bases outside the gene matches: 6. Germline V gives CDR1 LGHNA, CDR2 YNFKEQ. In nucleotides, the CDR3 is TGTGCCAGCAGCCACTACCTAGCGGGGCTCAATGAGCAGTTCTTC. Protein product: CASSHYLAGLNEQFF.

This clone was found many times. The chain uses TRBV11-3 and TRBJ1-4, with a weak D call TRBD1 (6 bases). Germline-derived CDR1 and CDR2 are SGHNT and YENEEA. This CDR3 has 16 residues. V was shortened by 4 bases and J by 0 bases, with 12 bases between the two germline ends. CDR3 DNA sequence: TGTGCCAGCAGCTCCCAGGGGACCGCAACTAATGAAAAACTGTTTTTT. Protein: CASSSQGTATNEKLFF.

This clone has just a few counts. The chain recombines TRBV4-1 with TRBJ2-1; TRBD2 matches 11 bases. V dropped 7 bases and J dropped 10; count of bases not matched to a gene: 9. Germline V lookup: CDR1 MGHRA, CDR2 YSYEKL. This CDR3 is built from 14 residues. CDR3: CASKPGLAVGEQFF. CDR3 bases: TGCGCCAGCAAGCCGGGACTAGCGGTTGGGGAGCAGTTCTTC.

This clone has at least ten counts. The V gene is TRBV12-3 or TRBV12-4, the J gene TRBJ1-2, with D possibly TRBD1 on 6 matching bases. V was pared by 5 bases and J by 5 bases, with 21 bases between. This CDR3 contains 16 residues. CDR3 sequence: CASSDWMKGEGYGYTF. The CDR3 DNA sequence: TGTGCCAGCAGTGACTGGATGAAGGGGGAAGGGTATGGCTACACCTTC.

This clone has more than one count but fewer than ten. A read error is possible here, since a much larger clone lies one base away. The rearrangement joins TRBV29-1 to TRBJ1-2; no clear D. Germline CDR1 is SQVTM and CDR2 is ANQGSEA. The CDR3 contains 10 residues. For the CDR3, the DNA is TGCAGCTTTGAGTCTGGTGGCTACACCTTC. Translating gives CSFESGGYTF. Combining the CDR3 with reference TRBV29-1 and TRBJ1-2 gives the whole variable domain SAVISQKPSRDICQRGTSLTIQCQVDSQVTMMFWYRQQPGQSLTLIATANQGSEATYESGFVIDKFPISRPNLTFSTLTVSNMSPEDSSIYLCSFESGGYTFGSGTRLTVV.

The chain employs TRBV11-2 and TRBJ2-7; 8 bases are shared with TRBD1. CDR3 length: 16 residues. Germline V gene lookup returns CDR1 SGHAT and CDR2 FQNNGV. V trimming: 7 bases; J trimming: 2 bases; junction bases outside the gene matches: 13. The CDR3 loop reads CASTRTASGGAYEQYF. DNA for the CDR3: TGTGCCAGCACCAGGACGGCTTCAGGGGGCGCCTACGAGCAGTACTTC.

In this sample, this clone turned up once. The V and J genes are TRBV5-1 and TRBJ2-3, with D perhaps TRBD2 (5 bases). The CDR3 covers 15 residues. Germline V gives CDR1 SGHRS, CDR2 YFSETQ. V was shortened by 0 bases and J by 5 bases, with 13 bases between the two germline ends. CDR3 protein: CASSLADMAGDTQYF. The CDR3 region has the DNA TGCGCCAGCAGCTTGGCCGACATGGCGGGAGATACGCAGTATTTT.

This clone has ten or more counts. This rearrangement joins TRBV18 to TRBJ1-3, with 7 nucleotides matching TRBD1. The CDR3 runs 17 residues. The germline gives CDR1 KGHSH, CDR2 LQKENI. Trimming at V came to 1 base and at J to 0 bases, leaving 6 bases not matched to a gene. This CDR3 is CASSPRSGTDSGNTIYF. The CDR3 region has the DNA TGTGCCAGCTCACCACGATCTGGGACAGACTCTGGAAACACCATATATTTT.

Many counts were recorded for this clone. The chain combines TRBV6-1 with TRBJ1-2; 8 bases align to TRBD1. Germline CDR1 reads MNHNS; CDR2 reads SASEGT. V lost 8 bases to trimming and J lost 3 bases; unmatched junction nucleotides: 5. The CDR3 covers 13 residues. The CDR3 coding sequence is TGTGCCAGCGGCGAGACAGGGGACTATGGCTACACCTTC. Amino acids: CASGETGDYGYTF.

The table lists this clone with many counts. The chain is built from TRBV20-1 and TRBJ2-2, with 8 bases aligning to TRBD2. CDR3 size: 17 residues. CDR1 and CDR2 from the germline V gene are DFQATT and SNEGSKA (reference sequence). Trimming removed 2 bases from V and 4 bases from J; junction bases left unmatched: 12. As DNA, the CDR3 is TGCAGTGCTAGAAAGGCCCGCGGGAGGAGGGGCACCGGGGAGCTGTTTTTT. This codes for CSARKARGRRGTGELFF.

Points on this clone: This sample includes further DNA sequences coding for the same CDR3. The chain has TRBV5-1 and TRBJ2-5; D may be TRBD2 (6 bases). Germline-derived CDR1 and CDR2 are SGHRS and YFSETQ. The CDR3 sequence is 14 residues long. Trimming took off 8 bases at V and 0 bases at J, with 14 bases between the two ends. The CDR3 loop reads CASSGGSDQETQYF. The CDR3 nucleotides are TGCGCCAGTAGCGGCGGAAGCGACCAAGAGACCCAGTACTTC.

This clone was seen many times. This chain links TRBV20-1 with TRBJ1-1; 8 nucleotides align to TRBD1. Looked up from germline, CDR1 is DFQATT and CDR2 is SNEGSKA (reference sequence). CDR3 length: 14 residues. With V trimmed by 5 bases and J by 4 bases, 9 bases remained unmatched. The chain's CDR3 is CSASTWQGATEAFF. For the CDR3, the DNA is TGCAGTGCTTCCACGTGGCAGGGGGCCACTGAAGCTTTCTTT.

The table lists this clone with many counts. The CDR3 nucleotides are TGCGCCAGCAGGGAGGGGGGCGCAACTGAAGCTTTCTTT. This encodes CASREGGATEAFF. The V gene is TRBV10-2, the J gene TRBJ1-1; maybe TRBD1 (6 bases). Trimming pared 6 bases from V and 5 bases from J, leaving 13 bases between. Germline V gene lookup returns CDR1 WSHSY and CDR2 SAAADI. This CDR3 is 13 amino acids long.

Many counts were recorded for this clone. J is TRBJ2-2 and V is TRBV20-1, with 12 bases fitting TRBD2. J gave up 7 bases and V 3 bases, and 9 bases lay outside the gene matches. This CDR3 comprises 16 residues. The germline CDR1 and CDR2 sequences are DFQATT and SNEGSKA (reference sequence). The CDR3 is CSARGLAGGPVGELFF. CDR3 DNA sequence: TGCAGTGCTAGGGGGCTAGCGGGAGGGCCGGTCGGGGAGCTGTTTTTT.

This clone was observed at least ten times. This rearrangement joins TRBV11-2 to TRBJ2-3, with D perhaps matching TRBD1 (5 bases). V was clipped by 7 bases and J by 2 bases, with 13 bases between them. CDR3 length: 14 residues. Germline CDR1 and CDR2: SGHAT and FQNNGV. CDR3 coding DNA: TGTGCCAGCACACAAACGACAGCCACAGATACGCAGTATTTT. This codes for CASTQTTATDTQYF.

This clone was picked up many times. This chain connects TRBV30 to TRBJ1-1, with D unclear. V lost 2 bases to trimming and J lost 2 bases, with 12 bases between them. This CDR3 region has 14 residues. Germline V CDR1 and CDR2: GTSNPN, SVGIG (reference sequence). Here the CDR3 reads CAWSLWAGNTEAFF. CDR3 coding DNA: TGTGCCTGGAGTTTATGGGCGGGCAACACTGAAGCTTTCTTT.

This clone was counted ten times or more. CDR3 region: CASSDTTSGRIDEQYF. In DNA form, the CDR3 reads TGTGCCAGCAGTGATACGACTAGCGGGAGGATCGACGAGCAGTACTTC. This rearrangement joins TRBV25-1 to TRBJ2-7; 13 bases line up with TRBD2. Germline loops: CDR1 MGHDK, CDR2 SYGVNS. Trimming removed 3 bases from V and 5 bases from J; junction bases left unmatched: 7. The CDR3 sequence is 16 residues long.

This clone occurred many times. V is TRBV20-1 and J is TRBJ1-3, with a possible D match to TRBD1 (5 bases). Germline V CDR1 and CDR2: DFQATT, SNEGSKA (reference sequence). Trimming left V 1 base short and J 6 bases short, with 7 bases between. The CDR3 has 12 amino acids. The CDR3 nucleotides read TGCAGTGCTAGAGGGGGCGTAAACACCATATATTTT. Protein product: CSARGGVNTIYF.

This clone was detected many times. The chain has TRBV28 and TRBJ2-1; 12 bases are a match to TRBD2. This CDR3 has 18 residues. J lost 3 bases, V lost 4 bases, and 10 bases had no gene match. Germline CDR1 is MDHEN and CDR2 is SYDVKM. The CDR3 coding sequence is TGTGCCAGCAGTTCCCTGCGGGGACTAGCGGGCCTCTACAATGAGCAGTTCTTC. Residues: CASSSLRGLAGLYNEQFF.

This clone was counted ten times or more. J is TRBJ1-2 and V is TRBV2; D is undetermined. Looked up from germline, CDR1 is SNHLY and CDR2 is FYNNEI. V was trimmed by 3 bases and J by 6 bases, leaving 11 bases between them. The CDR3 length is 13 residues. The CDR3 sequence: CASSDRRIHGYTF. The CDR3 DNA reads TGTGCCAGCAGTGACAGGAGGATCCATGGCTACACCTTC.